Described below is a single T cell receptor beta chain sequence and its context. This clonotype was detected a few times. This clone's antigen is unknown. Base qualities are not recorded, but no much larger clone differs from it by a single base. The data stem from a study of blood T cells in healthy people across ages (dated by TCRdb to 2015 to 2017). Context from the whole study: In model experiments, roughly one uniquely barcoded TCR beta cDNA molecule per two T cells was captured by template switching. Donors of different ages were randomly distributed across sequencing lanes to avoid experimental bias. Two additional independent replicas of 1 million unique cDNA reads from the same blood draw were analyzed for two donors (one aged 18 to 30 and one aged 80 or older). The donors were divided into four age groups: young (average around 16 years), middle-aged (almost 40), aged (approximately 64) and long-lived (around 80). Using deep sequencing normalized with unique cDNA molecular identifiers, the study measured how TCR beta repertoire diversity changes with age.

Systemically healthy Caucasian individuals from Russia, over 30 in total and aged about 6 to 100 years, were included as donors. Around 10 milliliters of peripheral blood were collected from each donor into EDTA-treated Vacutainer tubes. Ficoll-Paque density-gradient centrifugation was used to isolate PBMCs, with at least 6.5 million per sample. Trizol reagent was used to extract total RNA from PBMCs, with at least 6 micrograms per sample. The percentages of naive CD45RAhigh/CD27high T cells were determined by flow cytometry on a PBMC aliquot from every donor. The protocol used for the library was 5' RACE. Sequencing relied on an Illumina HiSeq 2500. A second roughly 7 to 11 cycle PCR used a sample-barcoded 5' primer and a J-beta primer mix. Each TCR beta cDNA molecule received a unique molecular identifier from a template-switch 5' adaptor carrying 12 random nucleotides. Each sample yielded at least 2.5 million CDR3-containing paired-end reads. First-strand cDNA synthesis was performed from all RNA using the Mint cDNA synthesis kit, with priming by a TRBC-specific oligonucleotide. All cDNA was treated with uracil-DNA glycosylase and then went through a first 18-cycle PCR with the universal primers M1SS and BC2_uni_R. Processing in the source paper ran as follows. Normalization of each sample was performed by random selection of 1 million high-quality reads, each carrying a distinct molecular identifier. Reads with shared molecular identifiers were discarded instead of being binned into consensus sequences. MiTCR, with a Q25 quality threshold and the strictest error-elimination algorithm, was used for CDR3 identification, clonotype clustering and error correction. A nonparametric unseen species model with Euler transformation was used to estimate a lower bound on total TCR beta diversity. TCRdb trimmed the raw reads at Q25, called clones with MiXCR and kept productive beta chains. Merged by CDR3 protein, the rows form single entries marked with the most common genes and DNA. The V and J calls and clone size come from TCRdb's table, not from the authors' own analysis. Within this sample are roughly 680,000 distinct CDR3 sequences, with over 20% of them counted one time only. Under 4% of the sample belongs to the ten largest clones.

Study-level results and caveats: Observed TCR beta diversity per million T cells fell roughly linearly with age, and a significant reduction was already apparent by age about 43. Compared with the aged group, the long-lived group had more naive CD4+ T cells, fewer expanded clones and increased TCR diversity, a pattern suggesting age selection. Conclusive comparison of naive and antigen-experienced compartments was prevented by the profiling of bulk unsorted PBMCs. Because the CMV infection status of the donors was unknown, age-related changes in expanded clonotypes may potentially have been confounded. Estimates of total diversity based on one million sequenced T cells were regarded as lower bounds and as underestimates. Observed TCR beta diversity correlated strongly with the percentage of naive T cells measured by flow cytometry.

From the cysteine through the phenylalanine, the CDR3 covers 13 amino acids. Only CDR3 DNA is held: 39 bases, read in frame from base 1. The trim is 6 bases for V and 2 bases for J, with a gap of 11 bases between the germline ends. The sequenced sample consisted of blood. The clonotype was recovered from a man between 65 and 80 years old in good health. The rearrangement joined TRBV12-3 or TRBV12-4 to TRBJ2-7, with no reliable assignment of the D segment. DNA sequence: TGTGCCAGCAGATACAGTAAAGCCTACGAGCAGTACTTC. The translation is CASRYSKAYEQYF.